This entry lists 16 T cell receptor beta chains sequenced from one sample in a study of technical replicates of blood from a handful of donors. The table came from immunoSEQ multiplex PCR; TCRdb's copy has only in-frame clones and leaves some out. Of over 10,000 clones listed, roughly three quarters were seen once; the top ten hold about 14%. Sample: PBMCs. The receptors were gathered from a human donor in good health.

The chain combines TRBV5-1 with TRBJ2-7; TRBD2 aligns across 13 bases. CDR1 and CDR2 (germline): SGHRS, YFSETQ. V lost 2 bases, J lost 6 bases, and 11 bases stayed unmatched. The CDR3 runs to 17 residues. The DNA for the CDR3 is TGCGCCAGCAGCTTAGGACTAGCGGGAGCGACACGTTCCGAGCAGTACTTC. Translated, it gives CASSLGLAGATRSEQYF.

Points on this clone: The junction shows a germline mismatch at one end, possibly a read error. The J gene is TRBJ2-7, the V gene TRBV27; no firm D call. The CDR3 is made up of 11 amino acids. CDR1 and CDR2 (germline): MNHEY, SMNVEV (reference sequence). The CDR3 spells CASGFLYEQYF. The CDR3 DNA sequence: TGTGCCAGCGGTTTCCTCTACGAGCAGTACTTC.

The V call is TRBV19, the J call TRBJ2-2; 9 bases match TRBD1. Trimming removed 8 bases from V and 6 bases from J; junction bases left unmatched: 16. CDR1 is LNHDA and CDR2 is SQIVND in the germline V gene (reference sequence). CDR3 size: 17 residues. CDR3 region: CASSDRGILQHPGELFF. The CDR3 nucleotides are TGTGCCAGTTCAGACAGGGGGATCCTACAGCACCCCGGGGAGCTGTTTTTT.

CDR3 residues: CASSTEMNTEAFF. DNA of the CDR3: TGTGCCAGCTCCACAGAAATGAACACTGAAGCTTTCTTT. V and J are TRBV18 and TRBJ1-1; no clear D. The CDR3 runs to 13 residues. V shed 6 bases and J shed 0 bases, with 8 bases lying between them. Germline CDR1 is KGHSH and CDR2 is LQKENI.

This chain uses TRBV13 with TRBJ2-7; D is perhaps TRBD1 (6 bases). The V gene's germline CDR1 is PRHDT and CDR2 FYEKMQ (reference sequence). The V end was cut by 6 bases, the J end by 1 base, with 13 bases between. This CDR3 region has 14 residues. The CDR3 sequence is CASRRQGTSYEQYF. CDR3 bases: TGTGCCAGCAGACGACAAGGGACATCCTACGAGCAGTACTTC.

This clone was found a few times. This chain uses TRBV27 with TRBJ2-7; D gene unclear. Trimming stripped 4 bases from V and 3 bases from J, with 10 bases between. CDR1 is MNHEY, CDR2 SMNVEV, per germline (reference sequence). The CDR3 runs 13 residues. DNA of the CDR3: TGTGCCAGCAGTTACAGTGTCGACTACGAGCAGTACTTC. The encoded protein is CASSYSVDYEQYF.

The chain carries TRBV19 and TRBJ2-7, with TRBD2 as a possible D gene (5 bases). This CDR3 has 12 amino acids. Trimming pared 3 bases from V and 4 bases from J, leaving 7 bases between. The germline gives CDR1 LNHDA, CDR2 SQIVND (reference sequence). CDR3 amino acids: CASSISGYEQYF. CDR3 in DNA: TGTGCCAGTAGTATCTCGGGGTACGAGCAGTACTTC.

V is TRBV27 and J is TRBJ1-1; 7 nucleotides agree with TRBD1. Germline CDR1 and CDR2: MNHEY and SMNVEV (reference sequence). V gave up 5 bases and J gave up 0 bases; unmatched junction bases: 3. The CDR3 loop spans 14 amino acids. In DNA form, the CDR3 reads TGTGCCAGCAGTAGAGACAGGGTGAACACTGAAGCTTTCTTT. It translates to CASSRDRVNTEAFF.

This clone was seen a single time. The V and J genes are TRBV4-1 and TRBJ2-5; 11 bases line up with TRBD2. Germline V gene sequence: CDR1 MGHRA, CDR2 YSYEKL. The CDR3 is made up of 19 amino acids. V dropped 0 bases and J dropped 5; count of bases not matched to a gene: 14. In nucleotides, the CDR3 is TGCGCCAGCAGCCAAGATGGGGTAGCGGGAGGGTTTGGGGGGGAGACCCAGTACTTC. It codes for CASSQDGVAGGFGGETQYF.

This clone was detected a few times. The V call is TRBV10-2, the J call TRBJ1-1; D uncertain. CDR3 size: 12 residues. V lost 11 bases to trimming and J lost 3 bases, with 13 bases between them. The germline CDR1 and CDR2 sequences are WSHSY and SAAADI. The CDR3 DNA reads TGCGCCTCCACGCCCGGGGACACTGAAGCTTTCTTT. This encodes CASTPGDTEAFF.

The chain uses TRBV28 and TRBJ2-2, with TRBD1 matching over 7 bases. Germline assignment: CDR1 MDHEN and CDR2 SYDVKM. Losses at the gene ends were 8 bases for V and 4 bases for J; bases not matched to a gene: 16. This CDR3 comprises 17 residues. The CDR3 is CASGESQGILGTGELFF. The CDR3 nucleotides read TGTGCCAGCGGAGAATCACAGGGGATCCTAGGCACCGGGGAGCTGTTTTTT.

This CDR3 is CASSLLPSSGNTIYF. CDR3 sequence (DNA): TGTGCCAGCAGCTTACTCCCTAGCTCTGGAAACACCATATATTTT. The chain is built from TRBV7-3 and TRBJ1-3, with D unresolved. Germline V gene sequence: CDR1 SGHTA, CDR2 FQGTGA. The CDR3 is 15 residues long. V lost 2 bases and J lost 0, with 8 bases in between. Full variable domain (outside the CDR3, taken from reference TRBV7-3 and TRBJ1-3): GAGVSQTPSNKVTEKGKYVELRCDPISGHTALYWYRQSLGQGPEFLIYFQGTGAADDSGLPNDRFFAVRPEGSVSTLKIQRTERGDSAVYLCASSLLPSSGNTIYFGEGSWLTVV.

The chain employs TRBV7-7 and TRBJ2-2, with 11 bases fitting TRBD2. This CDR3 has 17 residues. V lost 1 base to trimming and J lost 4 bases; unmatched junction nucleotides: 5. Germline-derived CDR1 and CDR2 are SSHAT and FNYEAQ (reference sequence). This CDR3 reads CASSLVSGRAPTGELFF. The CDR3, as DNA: TGTGCCAGCAGCTTAGTTAGCGGGAGGGCGCCCACCGGGGAGCTGTTTTTT. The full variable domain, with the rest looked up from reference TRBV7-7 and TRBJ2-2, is GAGVSQSPRYKVTKRGQDVTLRCDPISSHATLYWYQQALGQGPEFLTYFNYEAQPDKSGLPSDRFSAERPEGSISTLTIQRTEQRDSAMYRCASSLVSGRAPTGELFFGEGSRLTVL.

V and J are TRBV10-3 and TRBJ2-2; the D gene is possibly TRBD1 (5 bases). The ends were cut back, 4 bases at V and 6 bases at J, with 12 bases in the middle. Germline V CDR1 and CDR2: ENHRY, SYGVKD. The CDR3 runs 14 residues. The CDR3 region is CAISVGAGSGELFF. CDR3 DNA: TGTGCCATCAGTGTAGGGGCAGGCTCCGGGGAGCTGTTTTTT.

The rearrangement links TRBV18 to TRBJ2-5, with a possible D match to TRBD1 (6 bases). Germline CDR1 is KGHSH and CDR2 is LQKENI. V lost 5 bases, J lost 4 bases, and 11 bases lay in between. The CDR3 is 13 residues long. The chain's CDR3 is CASSSDRSETQYF. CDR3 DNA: TGTGCCAGCTCATCTGACAGGTCAGAGACCCAGTACTTC.

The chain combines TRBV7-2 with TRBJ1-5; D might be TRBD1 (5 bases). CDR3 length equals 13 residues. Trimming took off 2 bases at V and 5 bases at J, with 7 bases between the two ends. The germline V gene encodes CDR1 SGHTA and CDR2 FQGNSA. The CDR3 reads CASSLQGDQPQHF. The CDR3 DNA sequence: TGTGCCAGCAGCTTACAGGGCGATCAGCCCCAGCATTTT. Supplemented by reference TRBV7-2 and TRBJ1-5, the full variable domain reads GAGVSQSPSNKVTEKGKDVELRCDPISGHTALYWYRQSLGQGLEFLIYFQGNSAPDKSGLPSDRFSAERTGGSVSTLTIQRTQQEDSAVYLCASSLQGDQPQHFGDGTRLSIL.